This T cell receptor (beta chain) was documented in a study of regulatory T cells in long-lasting Graves disease. Findings of the study overall: With persistent disease, TRBV28, TRBJ1-2 and TRBJ2-5 were the favored segments.

Stated time point: persistent/refractory GD, antithyroid drugs over 5 years with positive TRAb. Extracted RNA from PBMCs served as the source of the TCR library. Doctors identified Graves' disease using the American Thyroid Association guidelines. Peripheral blood, approximately 9 milliliters of it, was drawn into EDTA tubes. This clonotype was counted between two and nine times. Its antigen is still unknown. Germline CDR1 reads SGHRS; CDR2 reads YFSETQ. V was shortened by 4 bases and J by 2 bases, with 18 bases between the two germline ends. This CDR3 has 16 amino acids. iRepertoire HTBI primers and Arm-PCR of CDR3 regions built TCR beta libraries. Each CDR3 protein gets one entry after TCRdb re-called the multiplex PCR reads with MiXCR. The data hold 400,000 to 450,000 distinct CDR3 sequences, with around a quarter observed a single time.

The chain carries TRBV5-1 and TRBJ1-1; D might be TRBD1 (6 bases). The material was peripheral blood mononuclear cells (PBMCs), obtained when the disease was refractory, from a patient treated with antithyroid drugs. This TCR derives from a female donor with Graves disease. CDR3 in amino acids: CASSPTPTGANTEAFF. The CDR3 DNA reads TGCGCCAGCAGCCCAACCCCGACAGGAGCCAACACTGAAGCTTTCTTT.